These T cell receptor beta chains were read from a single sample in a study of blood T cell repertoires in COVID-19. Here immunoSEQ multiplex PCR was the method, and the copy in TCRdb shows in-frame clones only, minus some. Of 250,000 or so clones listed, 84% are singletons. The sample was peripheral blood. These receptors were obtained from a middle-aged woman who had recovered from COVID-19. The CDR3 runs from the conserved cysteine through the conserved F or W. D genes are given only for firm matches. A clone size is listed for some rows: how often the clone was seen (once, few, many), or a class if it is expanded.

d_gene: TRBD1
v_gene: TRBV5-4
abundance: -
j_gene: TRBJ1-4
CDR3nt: TGTGCCAGCAGACGGACAGGGGGAAAACTGTTTTTT
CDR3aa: CASRRTGGKLFF

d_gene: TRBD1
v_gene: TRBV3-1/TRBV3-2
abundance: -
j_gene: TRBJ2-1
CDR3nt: TGTGCCAGCAGACTAGGGACAGGGTCCTACAATGAGCAGTTCTTC
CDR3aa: CASRLGTGSYNEQFF

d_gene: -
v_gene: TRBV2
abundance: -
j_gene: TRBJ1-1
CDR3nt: TGTGCCAGCAGCAGTGACACGGGGGGCAACACTGAAGCTTTCTTT
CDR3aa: CASSSDTGGNTEAFF

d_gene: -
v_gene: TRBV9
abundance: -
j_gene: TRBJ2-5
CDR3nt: TGTGCCAGCAGCAGGGAGATGAGGGAGACCCAGTACTTC
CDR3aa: CASSREMRETQYF

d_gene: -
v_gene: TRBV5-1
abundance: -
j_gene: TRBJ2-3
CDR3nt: TGCGCCAGCAGCTCCACAGGGTTTACAGATACGCAGTATTTT
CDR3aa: CASSSTGFTDTQYF

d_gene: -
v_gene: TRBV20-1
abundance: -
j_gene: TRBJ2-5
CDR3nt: TGCAGTGCTGCAATTGGCGAGACCCAGTACTTC
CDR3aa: CSAAIGETQYF

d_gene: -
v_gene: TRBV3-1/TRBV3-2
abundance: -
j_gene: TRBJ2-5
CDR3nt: TGTGCCAGCACGGCGGGGGCTGGGGAGACCCAGTACTTC
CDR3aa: CASTAGAGETQYF

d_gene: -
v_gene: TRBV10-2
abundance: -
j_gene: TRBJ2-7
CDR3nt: TGCGCCACCAAATCCACTCGGGGGTCGGACTCCTACGAGCAGTACTTC
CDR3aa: CATKSTRGSDSYEQYF

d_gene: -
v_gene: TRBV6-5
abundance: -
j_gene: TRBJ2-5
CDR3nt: TGTGCCAGCGGGACATCTTACCAAGAGACCCAGTACTTC
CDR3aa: CASGTSYQETQYF

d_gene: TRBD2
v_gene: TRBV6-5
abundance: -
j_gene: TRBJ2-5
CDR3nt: TGTGCCAGCAGTTACTCCCAGGGAGGGTCGGAGACCCAGTACTTC
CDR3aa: CASSYSQGGSETQYF

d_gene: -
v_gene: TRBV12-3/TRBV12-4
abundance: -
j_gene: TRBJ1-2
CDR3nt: TGTGCCAGCTCTTCTGGGGGCCATGGCTACACCTTC
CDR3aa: CASSSGGHGYTF

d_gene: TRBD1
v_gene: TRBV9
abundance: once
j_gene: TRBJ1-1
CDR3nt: TGTGCCAGCAGCCCCAAGACAGGGGGCACTGAAGCTTTCTTT
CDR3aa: CASSPKTGGTEAFF

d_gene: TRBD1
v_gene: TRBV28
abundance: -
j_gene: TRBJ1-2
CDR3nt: TGTGCCAGCAGTATACCCGGACAGGGGCCTAACTATGGCTACACCTTC
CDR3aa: CASSIPGQGPNYGYTF

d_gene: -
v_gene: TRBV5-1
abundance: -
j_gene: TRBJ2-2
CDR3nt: TGCGCCAGCAGCTTTACATACACCGGGGAGCTGTTTTTT
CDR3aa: CASSFTYTGELFF

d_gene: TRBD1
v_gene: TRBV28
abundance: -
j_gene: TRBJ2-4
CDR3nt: TGTGCCAGCAGTTTCCCCGGACAGGGATTAGCCAAAAACATTCAGTACTTC
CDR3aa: CASSFPGQGLAKNIQYF

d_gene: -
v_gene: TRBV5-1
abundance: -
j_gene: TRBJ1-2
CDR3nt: TGCGCCAGCAGCTTAAGTCCTGGACAGAGCTACACCTTC
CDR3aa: CASSLSPGQSYTF

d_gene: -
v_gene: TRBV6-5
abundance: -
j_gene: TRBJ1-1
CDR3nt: TGTGCCATCTTGCCCATCTTTAGAAACACTGAAGCTTTCTTT
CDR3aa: CAILPIFRNTEAFF

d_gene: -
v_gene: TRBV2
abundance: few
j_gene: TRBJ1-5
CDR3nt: TGTGCCAGCACACTTACAGGGCCCTGGGACAATCAGCCCCAGCATTTT
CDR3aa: CASTLTGPWDNQPQHF

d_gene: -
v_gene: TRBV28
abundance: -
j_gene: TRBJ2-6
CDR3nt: TGTGCCAGCAGTCTAACACAGGGGGGGAACTTGGCTGGGGCCAACGTCCTGACTTTC
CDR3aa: CASSLTQGGNLAGANVLTF

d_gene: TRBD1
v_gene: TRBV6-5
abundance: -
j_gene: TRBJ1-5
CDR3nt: TGTGCCACCCTGACAGGGAACCAGCCCCAGCATTTT
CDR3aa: CATLTGNQPQHF

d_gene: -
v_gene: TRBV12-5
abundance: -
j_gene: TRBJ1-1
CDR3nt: TGTGCTAGTGGCTCTACAGAGAACACTGAAGCTTTCTTT
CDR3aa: CASGSTENTEAFF

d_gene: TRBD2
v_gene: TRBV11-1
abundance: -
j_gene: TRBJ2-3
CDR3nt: TGTGCCAGCAGCGCGGGAGGGGGGAGCACAGATACGCAGTATTTT
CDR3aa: CASSAGGGSTDTQYF

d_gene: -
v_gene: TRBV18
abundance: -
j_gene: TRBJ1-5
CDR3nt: TGTGCCAGCTCACCGGGACAAAATAGCAATCAGCCCCAGCATTTT
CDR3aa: CASSPGQNSNQPQHF

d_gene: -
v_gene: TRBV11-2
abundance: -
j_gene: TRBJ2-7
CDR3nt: TGTGCCAGCAGGAACTCGGTGGCCTACGAGCAGTACTTC
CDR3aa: CASRNSVAYEQYF

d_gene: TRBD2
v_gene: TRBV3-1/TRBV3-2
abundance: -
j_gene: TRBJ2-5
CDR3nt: TGTGCCAGCAGCCAATATACTAGCGGAGATTTGGTAGAGACCCAGTACTTC
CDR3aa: CASSQYTSGDLVETQYF

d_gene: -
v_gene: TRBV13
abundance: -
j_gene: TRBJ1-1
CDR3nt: TGTGCCAGCAGCACGGAGACAGGCCGAACCGAAGCTTTCTTT
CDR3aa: CASSTETGRTEAFF

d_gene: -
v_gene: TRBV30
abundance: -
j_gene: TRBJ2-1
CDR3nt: TGTGCCTGGAGTCTCCCCCCAGGCAGCTCCTACAATGAGCAGTTCTTC
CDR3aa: CAWSLPPGSSYNEQFF